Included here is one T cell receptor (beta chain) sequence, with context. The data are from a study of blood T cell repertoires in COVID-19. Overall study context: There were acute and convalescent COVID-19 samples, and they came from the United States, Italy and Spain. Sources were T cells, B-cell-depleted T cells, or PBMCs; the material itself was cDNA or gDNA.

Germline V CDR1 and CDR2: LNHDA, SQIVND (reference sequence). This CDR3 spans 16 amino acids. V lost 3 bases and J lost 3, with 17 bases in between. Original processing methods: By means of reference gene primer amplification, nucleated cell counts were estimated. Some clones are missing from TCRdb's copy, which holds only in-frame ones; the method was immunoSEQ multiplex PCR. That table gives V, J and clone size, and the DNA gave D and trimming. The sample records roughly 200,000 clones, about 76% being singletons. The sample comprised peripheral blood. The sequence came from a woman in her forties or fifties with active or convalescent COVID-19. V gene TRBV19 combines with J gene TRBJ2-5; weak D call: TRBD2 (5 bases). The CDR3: CASSIRASSGEETQYF. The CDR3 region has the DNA TGTGCCAGTAGTATCCGCGCGTCCTCCGGGGAAGAGACCCAGTACTTC.